This T cell receptor beta chain was sequenced during a study of T-cell memory formation after mild COVID-19. TCRdb reanalysed the 5' RACE reads using MiXCR and keeps one entry per CDR3 protein. The sample has approximately 50,000 distinct CDR3 sequences, 12% seen once. CDR3 size: 14 residues. V shed 1 base and J shed 5 bases, with 11 bases lying between them. This TCR was recovered from a young man who had mild COVID-19 (a few samples of this study predate the infection). Cell type and time point are not known. The specimen was PBMCs or a T cell subset sorted from them (not recorded which). The chain employs TRBV12-3 or TRBV12-4 and TRBJ1-1; D remains unclear. The CDR3 loop is CASSLEGLGTEAFF. DNA for the CDR3: TGTGCCAGCAGTTTAGAGGGCCTAGGGACTGAAGCTTTCTTT.